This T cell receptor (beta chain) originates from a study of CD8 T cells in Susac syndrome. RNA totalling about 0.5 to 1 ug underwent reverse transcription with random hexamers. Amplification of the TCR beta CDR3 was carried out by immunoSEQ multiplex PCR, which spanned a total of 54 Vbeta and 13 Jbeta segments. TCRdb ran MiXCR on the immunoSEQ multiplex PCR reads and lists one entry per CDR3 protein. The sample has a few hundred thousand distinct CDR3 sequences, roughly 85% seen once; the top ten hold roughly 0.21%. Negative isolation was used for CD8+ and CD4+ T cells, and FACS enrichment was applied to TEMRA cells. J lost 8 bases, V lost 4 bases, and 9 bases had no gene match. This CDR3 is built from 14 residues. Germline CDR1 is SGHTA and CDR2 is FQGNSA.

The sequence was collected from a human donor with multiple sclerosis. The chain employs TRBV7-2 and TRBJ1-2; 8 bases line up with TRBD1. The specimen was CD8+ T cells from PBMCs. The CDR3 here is CASSSKWTGLGYTF. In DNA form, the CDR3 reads TGTGCCAGCAGCTCCAAATGGACAGGGCTAGGCTACACCTTC.